Shown below are 30 T cell receptor beta chains from a single sample sequenced in a study of tumor-infiltrating lymphocytes in primary liver carcinoma. A primer in the constant region served to generate TCR beta cDNA from 450 to 600 ng of total RNA. Each TCR beta library was derived from three nested multiplex PCR rounds that employed slightly modified ARM-PCR. Investigators reported that the first two PCR rounds, at 10 to 11 cycles each, used TRBV1-TRBV30 forward primers with a C-beta reverse primer. TCRdb recomputed calls from the multiplex PCR reads with MiXCR, one row per CDR3 protein. This sample has 40,000 to 45,000 distinct CDR3 sequences; approximately 70% occur once, and the top ten carry approximately 20%. Co-extraction of RNA and DNA was performed on 20-30 mg of unsorted bulk tissue. The sample comprised liver tumor tissue from sampling region 2. Stated subset: tumor region T2, inferior pole. The receptors derive from a man aged 35 to 55 with primary liver carcinoma and hepatitis B virus infection.

The chain couples TRBV12-3 or TRBV12-4 to TRBJ2-7; D not resolved. The CDR3 sequence is 11 residues long. The V end lost 10 bases, the J end lost 2 bases, and 9 bases lay between the germline ends. As DNA, the CDR3 is TGTGCCAACAGCTCCACCTACGAGCAGTACTTC. Translating gives CANSSTYEQYF.

The gene calls are TRBV5-5 and TRBJ1-5; D may be TRBD1 (5 bases). CDR3 size: 13 residues. Germline-derived CDR1 and CDR2 are SGHKS and YYEKEE (reference sequence). The chain's CDR3 is CTNSWGEYQPQHF. For the CDR3, the DNA is TGTACCAACAGCTGGGGCGAATATCAGCCCCAGCATTTT.

This clonotype occurred a few times. The final CDR3 position lacks the conserved phenylalanine or tryptophan, pointing to a likely read error. The limits of the CDR3 on the DNA are not certain, so only TCRdb's listed CDR3 is given. The chain links TRBV4-3 to TRBJ2-7; TRBD1, the D gene given by the table, was not confirmed from the DNA. Counting both end residues, the CDR3 totals 15 amino acids. Per germline, CDR1 LGHNA and CDR2 YSLEER. This CDR3 reads CASSQDTGTGDAEYL.

Of note for this clonotype: At one end, the junction sequence differs from germline, possibly due to a read error. The chain recombines TRBV6-6 with TRBJ2-7; D uncertain. This CDR3 is built from 15 residues. CDR1 MNHNY and CDR2 SVGAGI come from the germline V gene (reference sequence). The CDR3 DNA is TGTGCCAGCAGTTCTCCCACCCTGAGCGCCTACAAGCAGTACTTC. The encoded protein is CASSSPTLSAYKQYF.

As for this clonotype: Its ends do not fully match the called genes, so a read error is possible. V usage is TRBV5-1 and J usage is TRBJ2-1, with unresolved D. The CDR3 length is 12 residues. Germline values: CDR1 SGHRS, CDR2 YFSETQ. The CDR3 DNA sequence: TGCGCCTGCAGCCCCGAAGGCAATAAGCAGTTCTTC. This encodes CACSPEGNKQFF. Filled out from reference TRBV5-1 and TRBJ2-1, the complete variable domain reads KAGVTQTPRYLIKTRGQQVTLSCSPISGHRSVSWYQQTPGQGLQFLFEYFSETQRNKGNFPGRFSGRQFSNSRSEMNVSTLELGDSALYLCACSPEGNKQFFGPGTRLTVL.

Comment on this clonotype: One end of the junction fails to match germline, which may point to a read error. The chain is built from TRBV6-5 and TRBJ2-7, with 7 bases fitting TRBD1. This CDR3 comprises 13 residues. Germline loops: CDR1 MNHEY, CDR2 SVGAGI. The chain's CDR3 is CAGRGTDGYEQYF. The CDR3 DNA reads as TGTGCCGGCAGGGGGACAGACGGGTACGAGCAGTACTTC.

Within the sample, this clonotype is medium-sized. V and J are TRBV30 and TRBJ1-1; tentative D call: TRBD1 (5 bases). CDR1 is GTSNPN, CDR2 SVGIG, per germline (reference sequence). This CDR3 spans 13 amino acids. The V end lost 3 bases, the J end lost 5 bases, and 13 bases lay between the germline ends. The CDR3 sequence: CAWSLFEGTEAFF. The DNA of the CDR3 is TGTGCCTGGAGCCTCTTCGAGGGGACTGAAGCTTTCTTT.

Only a few counts were recorded for this clonotype. A read error may account for a junction end that differs from germline. The V call is TRBV11-2, the J call TRBJ2-2, with D perhaps TRBD2 (6 bases). The CDR3 loop spans 14 amino acids. Germline loops: CDR1 SGHAT, CDR2 FQNNGV. DNA for the CDR3: TGTGTCTGCAGCACAGACTCGGACACCGGGGGGCTGTTTTTT. Its translation is CVCSTDSDTGGLFF.

This clonotype has at least ten counts. The chain links TRBV7-7 to TRBJ2-2; a possible D gene is TRBD1 (6 bases). V gave up 4 bases and J gave up 6 bases, with 6 bases separating them. The CDR3 runs to 12 residues. Germline-derived CDR1 and CDR2 are SSHAT and FNYEAQ (reference sequence). CDR3 sequence: CASSSGAGELFF. CDR3 DNA sequence: TGTGCCAGCAGCTCAGGGGCCGGGGAGCTGTTTTTT.

About this clonotype itself: The conserved final phenylalanine or tryptophan is absent from the CDR3, which likely points to a read error. This chain joins TRBV6-5 and TRBJ2-2; 7 bases align to TRBD2. The CDR3 runs to 16 residues. Trimming took 6 bases from V and 3 from J; bases not matched to a gene: 10. Germline CDR1 reads MNHEY; CDR2 reads SVGAGI. Here the CDR3 DNA reads TGTGCCAGCAGCGCGGGAGCGGGTCCCCACACCGGGGAGCTGTTTATT. The encoded protein is CASSAGAGPHTGELFI.

This clonotype was seen ten or more times. The chain is built from TRBV11-2 and TRBJ2-1, with 7 bases matching TRBD2. The CDR3 totals 15 residues. The germline V gene has CDR1 SGHAT and CDR2 FQNNGV. Losses at the gene ends were 1 base for V and 9 bases for J; bases not matched to a gene: 9. CDR3 nucleotide sequence: TGTGCCAGCAGCTTAGGCTCGGGAGGATGGGGTGAGCAGTTCTTC. As protein: CASSLGSGGWGEQFF.

Comments on this clonotype: A much larger clone lies one base from this, so it may be a read error. This chain links TRBV7-9 with TRBJ1-2; no clear D. Germline V CDR1 and CDR2: SEHNR, FQNEAQ (reference sequence). Trimming took 5 bases from V and 0 from J, leaving 10 bases between them. The CDR3 totals 14 residues. DNA of the CDR3: TGTGCCAGCAGCACGCGAGGAACTAACTATGGCTACACCTTC. Protein product: CASSTRGTNYGYTF. Full variable domain (missing parts from reference TRBV7-9 and TRBJ1-2): DTGVSQNPRHKITKRGQNVTFRCDPISEHNRLYWYRQTLGQGPEFLTYFQNEAQLEKSRLLSDRFSAERPKGSFSTLEIQRTEQGDSAMYLCASSTRGTNYGYTFGSGTRLTVV.

This clonotype appeared many times. The gene calls are TRBV7-9 and TRBJ1-5; D uncertain. The V gene's germline CDR1 is SEHNR and CDR2 FQNEAQ (reference sequence). CDR3 size: 14 residues. V was cut by 5 bases and J by 3 bases, with 11 bases left in between. The CDR3 is CASSLTGYNQPQHF. Here the CDR3 DNA reads TGTGCCAGCAGCCTCACGGGGTACAATCAGCCCCAGCATTTT.

As concerns this clonotype: The junction departs from the called germline gene at one end, perhaps through a read error. The CDR3 reads CSVGVPTGTQVANYGYTF. In DNA, the CDR3 is TGCAGTGTTGGGGTACCGACAGGAACTCAAGTGGCTAACTATGGCTACACCTTC. The chain links TRBV29-1 to TRBJ1-2; tentatively, D is TRBD1 (6 bases). The CDR3 is 18 residues long. Germline CDR1 reads SQVTM; CDR2 reads ANQGSEA.

On this clonotype: Mismatch with germline at one junction end may stem from a read error. The chain employs TRBV7-9 and TRBJ1-1, with D uncertain. The CDR3 sequence is 13 residues long. The V gene's germline CDR1 is SEHNR and CDR2 FQNEAQ (reference sequence). The CDR3 sequence: CASSLSAYTEAFF. In DNA, the CDR3 is TGTGCCAGTAGCTTATCCGCGTACACTGAAGCTTTCTTT.

As concerns this clonotype: Without the conserved terminal phenylalanine or tryptophan, this CDR3 likely stems from a read error. The gene calls are TRBV6-5 and TRBJ2-7; D is unclear. The V gene's germline CDR1 is MNHEY and CDR2 SVGAGI. CDR3 length equals 11 residues. The CDR3 loop is CTSSSGREQYL. CDR3 nucleotide sequence: TGTACCAGCAGTTCGGGTCGCGAGCAGTACTTA.

This clonotype ranks as medium-sized. The chain has TRBV6-6 and TRBJ2-7, with no clear D. V dropped 4 bases and J dropped 0 bases, with 10 bases sitting between them. The CDR3 is made up of 14 amino acids. Germline V lookup: CDR1 MNHNY, CDR2 SVGAGI (reference sequence). The CDR3 protein is CASSFTGSSYEQYF. CDR3 DNA sequence: TGTGCCAGCAGTTTTACGGGTTCCTCCTACGAGCAGTACTTC.

The rearrangement joins TRBV11-2 to TRBJ1-1; D not resolved. Germline V lookup: CDR1 SGHAT, CDR2 FQNNGV. The CDR3 extends over 15 amino acids. The CDR3 coding sequence is TGTGTTAGCAGCGGTAACTTTAAAGTGAACACTGAAGCTTTCTTT. The encoded protein is CVSSGNFKVNTEAFF. Full variable domain (remainder filled in from reference TRBV11-2 and TRBJ1-1): EAGVAQSPRYKIIEKRQSVAFWCNPISGHATLYWYQQILGQGPKLLIQFQNNGVVDDSQLPKDRFSAERLKGVDSTLKIQPAKLEDSAVYLCVSSGNFKVNTEAFFGQGTRLTVV.

The chain couples TRBV21-1 to TRBJ1-6. TRBV21-1 is a known pseudogene. CDR3 length equals 15 residues. The CDR3 region is CAGSKGDSYISPLHF. CDR3 sequence (DNA): TGTGCCGGCAGCAAGGGAGACTCCTATATTTCACCCCTCCACTTT.

V and J are TRBV11-2 and TRBJ2-7, with D perhaps matching TRBD2 (6 bases). V lost 7 bases and J 1 base, leaving 20 bases between the germline ends. This CDR3 region has 16 residues. Germline-derived CDR1 and CDR2 are SGHAT and FQNNGV. The chain's CDR3 is CASKTGAGEGSYEQYF. CDR3 coding DNA: TGTGCCAGCAAGACGGGAGCAGGAGAAGGATCCTACGAGCAGTACTTC.

In the case of this clonotype: This may arise from a read error, as a much more abundant clone is one base away. This sequence joins TRBV19 and TRBJ2-1; D might be TRBD2 (5 bases). Trimming took 7 bases from V and 2 from J, leaving 18 bases between them. The V gene's germline CDR1 is LNHDA and CDR2 SQIVND (reference sequence). CDR3 length: 16 amino acids. CDR3 nucleotide sequence: TGTGCCAGTAATGCGCGCAGTCGGGGTCCCTACAATGAGCAGTTCTTC. This sequence encodes CASNARSRGPYNEQFF.

Worth noting for this clonotype: A junction end diverges from the germline sequence, so it may reflect a read error. The chain combines TRBV11-2 with TRBJ2-6, with D possibly being TRBD1 or TRBD2 (6 bases each). Per the germline V gene, CDR1 is SGHAT and CDR2 is FQNNGV. The CDR3 has 21 residues. The CDR3 DNA reads TGTGCCAGCAGCATGGGGGGAGACAGGTGCATCTCCCTCTCCGGGGCCAACGTCCTGACTTTT. Its translation: CASSMGGDRCISLSGANVLTF.

As concerns this clonotype: Compared with germline, one end of the junction differs, possibly owing to a read error. V is TRBV11-2 and J is TRBJ2-5; tentatively, D is TRBD1 or TRBD2 (5 bases each). The CDR3 consists of 18 residues. Germline CDR1 and CDR2: SGHAT and FQNNGV. The CDR3 DNA reads as TGTGCCGGCAGCCCTAGCTCAATCCAGGGTACTGGGCAGGGGACCCAGTACTTC. Amino acids: CAGSPSSIQGTGQGTQYF. The full variable domain, rest sourced from reference TRBV11-2 and TRBJ2-5, is EAGVAQSPRYKIIEKRQSVAFWCNPISGHATLYWYQQILGQGPKLLIQFQNNGVVDDSQLPKDRFSAERLKGVDSTLKIQPAKLEDSAVYLCAGSPSSIQGTGQGTQYFGPGTRLLVL.

Of note for this clonotype: A much larger clone lies one base from this, so it may be a read error. The chain links TRBV28 to TRBJ2-5, with D tentatively TRBD1 (5 bases). CDR3 length: 14 residues. Germline CDR1 reads MDHEN; CDR2 reads SYDVKM. The V gene lost 4 bases and the J gene lost 5 bases, with 14 bases spanning the gap. The CDR3 loop is CASSSLGDAETQYF. CDR3 in DNA: TGTGCCAGCAGTTCTCTAGGGGATGCGGAGACCCAGTACTTC.

By frequency in the sample, this clonotype is medium-sized. V gene TRBV6-2 or TRBV6-3 combines with J gene TRBJ1-5; TRBD1 matches 7 bases. The CDR3 runs 16 residues. The trim removed 5 bases at V and 5 bases at J, leaving 12 bases unmatched. Germline V gene sequence: CDR1 MNHEY, CDR2 SVGEGT. CDR3 nucleotides: TGTGCCAGCAGTCCCCACAGGGGTCTGTGGGATCAGCCCCAGCATTTT. Its protein product is CASSPHRGLWDQPQHF.

This clonotype appeared a few times. Its ends do not fully match the called genes, so a read error is possible. V is TRBV11-1 and J is TRBJ2-3; D unclear. The CDR3 spans 19 residues. From germline, CDR1 is SGHAT and CDR2 FQDESV (reference sequence). The CDR3 bases are TGTGCCAGCAGCTCTGTGGGAAGCTCTGTTGGAGCCCGTACAGATACACAGTATTTT. Translating it yields CASSSVGSSVGARTDTQYF.

Regarding this clonotype: The junction departs from germline at one end; a sequencing error may be responsible. The chain uses TRBV28 and TRBJ2-7, with TRBD2 matching over 9 bases. Germline lookup yields CDR1 MDHEN and CDR2 SYDVKM. The CDR3 totals 14 residues. As DNA, the CDR3 is TGTGTCAGCACTTGGTCATCGGGACTAGCTGAGCAGTACTTC. It yields the protein CVSTWSSGLAEQYF.

This chain uses TRBV6-5 with TRBJ1-1; no firm D call. Trimming cost V 5 bases and J 6 bases, with 16 bases left between them. The germline V gene has CDR1 MNHEY and CDR2 SVGAGI. The CDR3 consists of 14 residues. DNA of the CDR3: TGTGCCAGCAGTCATCAAGTGGCCTACGCTGAAGCTTTCTTT. Protein: CASSHQVAYAEAFF.

This chain connects TRBV4-3 to TRBJ2-5; 10 bases are a match to TRBD2. The J segment lost 11 bases and the V segment lost 2 bases, leaving 8 bases of the junction unmatched. The CDR3 length is 14 residues. Germline CDR1 reads LGHNA; CDR2 reads YSLEER. CDR3 nucleotides: TGCGCCAGCAGCCAACTCCCTAGCGGGAGTGGACAGTACTTC. Its protein product is CASSQLPSGSGQYF.

To note about this clonotype: The conserved final phenylalanine or tryptophan is absent from the CDR3, which likely points to a read error. The DNA for the CDR3 is TGTGAAAGTGAGGGGACCGGTTCCTACAAGCAGTACTAC. Translated: CESEGTGSYKQYY. The rearrangement joins TRBV12-5 to TRBJ2-7; the D call may be TRBD1 or TRBD2 (5 bases each). Germline V CDR1 and CDR2: LGHNT, FRNRAP. The CDR3 totals 13 residues.